Sequencing of this T cell receptor beta chain was carried out in a study of cytomegalovirus exposure and HLA in healthy donors. The study's findings and limits: Most TCR sequences showed up rarely, but some public TCRs showed up in many donors. Clusters of TCRs from the first cohort tended to co-occur in the 120 or so validation repertoires (as a later analysis found). Some TCR beta chains (about 170 of them) were listed as cytomegalovirus-associated. The classifier was said to identify cytomegalovirus status with high specificity and sensitivity.

Worth noting for this clone: The antigen is undetermined.

Some clones are missing from TCRdb's copy, which holds only in-frame ones; the method was immunoSEQ multiplex PCR. The sample includes about 68,000 clones, roughly nine tenths seen only once; the top ten take about 3.2%. In germline, CDR1 is GTSNPN, CDR2 SVGIG (reference sequence). V trimming: 0 bases; J trimming: 6 bases; junction bases outside the gene matches: 7. This CDR3 is 15 amino acids long. The V gene is TRBV30, the J gene TRBJ2-1, with 8 bases identical to TRBD2. This clonotype was obtained from a man younger than 35 in good health and CMV-seronegative. The sample comprised PBMCs. In nucleotides, the CDR3 is TGTGCCTGGAGTGTAGGAGCGGGAGAGGGCAATGAGCAGTTCTTC. It encodes CAWSVGAGEGNEQFF.